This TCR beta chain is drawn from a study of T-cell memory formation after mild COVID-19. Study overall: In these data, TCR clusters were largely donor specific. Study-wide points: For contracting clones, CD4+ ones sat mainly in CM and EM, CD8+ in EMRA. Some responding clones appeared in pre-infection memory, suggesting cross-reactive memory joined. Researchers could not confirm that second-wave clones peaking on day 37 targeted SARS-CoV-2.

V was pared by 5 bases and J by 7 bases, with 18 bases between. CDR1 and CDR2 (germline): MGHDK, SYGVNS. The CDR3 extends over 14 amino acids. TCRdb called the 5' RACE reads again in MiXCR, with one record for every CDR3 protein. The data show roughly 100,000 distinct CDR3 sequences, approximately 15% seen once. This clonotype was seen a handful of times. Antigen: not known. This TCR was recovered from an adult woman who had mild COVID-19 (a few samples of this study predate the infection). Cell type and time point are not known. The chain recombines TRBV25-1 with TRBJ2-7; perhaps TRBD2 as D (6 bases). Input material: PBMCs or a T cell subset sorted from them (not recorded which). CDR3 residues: CASSLDAGFGEQYF. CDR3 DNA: TGTGCCAGCAGTCTGGACGCGGGATTCGGGGAGCAGTACTTC.